The clone carrying this T cell receptor (beta chain) was seen a handful of times. Antigen unknown. Trimming pared 2 bases from V and 5 bases from J, leaving 12 bases between. This CDR3 contains 13 residues. Per germline, CDR1 SQVTM and CDR2 ANQGSEA. Each TCR cDNA molecule carried a unique molecular identifier. TCRdb redid the calling of the 5' RACE reads with MiXCR, one entry per CDR3 protein. The profile covers under 75,000 distinct CDR3 sequences, with less than 15% appearing a single time and 6.5% to 8.5% taken by the ten largest. The data belong to a study of spatial heterogeneity in lung cancer. Turning to the study itself: Sequencing consistently turned up more beta-chain sequences than alpha-chain sequences.

The time point is: sample taken at primary tumor resection. Tumor, nontumor lung or frozen PBMC supplied whole RNA, sequenced without sorting. Findings and limits, study-wide: There were more appearances of ubiquitous expanded tumor TCRs in blood at resection than at follow-up.

The clonotype comes from a male donor with early-stage non-small cell lung cancer. The J gene is TRBJ2-5, the V gene TRBV29-1; D call uncertain. The input for sequencing was PBMCs, taken at surgery. The CDR3 spells CSVEFARVETQYF. CDR3 nucleotide sequence: TGCAGCGTTGAATTCGCACGGGTCGAGACCCAGTACTTC.